This T cell receptor beta chain is from a study of shared clonotypes between healthy human individuals. General observations from the study: Naive CD4 clonotypes overlapped across a handful of donors at roughly 4.5%.

Trimming shortened V by 3 bases and J by 5 bases, and 10 bases separated the two germline ends. CDR3 length equals 13 residues. Germline V gene lookup returns CDR1 PRHDT and CDR2 FYEKMQ (reference sequence). The assay was immunoSEQ multiplex PCR, and TCRdb's table has in-frame clones only and misses some. Of approximately 2,000,000 clones in the sample, 85% to 95% were seen once. Points on this clone: What it binds is not known.

The TCR was taken from a man between 18 and 29 years old in good health. Some clones in this sample may be carry-over from other donors' samples. This chain uses TRBV13 with TRBJ1-1; tentative D call: TRBD1 (6 bases). The sample consisted of naive CD4+ T cells from PBMCs. Subset noted: CD45RA+ positively selected. CDR3 bases: TGTGCCAGCAGCTTCAAGGGGGTAACTGAAGCTTTCTTT. This translates into CASSFKGVTEAFF.